This T cell receptor beta chain was retrieved from a study of identical twins. General study points: For out-of-frame alpha sequences shared by twins, low generation probability was in excess. Insertion counts were lower in abundant cord blood beta clonotypes, a trend that memory repertoires did not show.

CDR1 LGHDT and CDR2 YNNKEL come from the germline V gene (reference sequence). The CDR3 runs 14 residues. Deletions cut 8 bases from V and 2 bases from J, with 13 bases between. All donors were healthy, and all were Caucasian. MiXCR was run by TCRdb on the 5' RACE reads, yielding one entry per CDR3 protein. The sample holds around 220,000 distinct CDR3 sequences; roughly a tenth are singletons and the top ten take roughly 10%. There are many counts of this clonotype. The antigen is undetermined. The V gene is TRBV3-1, the J gene TRBJ2-1; possibly TRBD1 for D (5 bases). This TCR derives from a man aged 50-60 years in good health. Material: memory T cells sorted from blood. Here the CDR3 DNA reads TGTGCCAGCGGGATGGCAGGGACCTACAATGAGCAGTTCTTC. This encodes CASGMAGTYNEQFF.